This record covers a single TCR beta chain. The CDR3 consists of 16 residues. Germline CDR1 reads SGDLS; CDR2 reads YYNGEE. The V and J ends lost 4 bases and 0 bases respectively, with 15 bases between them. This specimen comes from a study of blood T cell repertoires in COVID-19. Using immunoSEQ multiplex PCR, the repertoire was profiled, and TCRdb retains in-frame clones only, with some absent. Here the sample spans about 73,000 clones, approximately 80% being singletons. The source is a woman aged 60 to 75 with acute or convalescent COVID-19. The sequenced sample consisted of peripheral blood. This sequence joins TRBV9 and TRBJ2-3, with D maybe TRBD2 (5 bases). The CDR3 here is CASSPLAGSSTDTQYF. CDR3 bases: TGTGCCAGCAGCCCTCTAGCTGGGAGTAGCACAGATACGCAGTATTTT.